This entry lists 21 T cell receptor beta chains sequenced from one sample in a study of blood T cell repertoires in COVID-19. The method was immunoSEQ multiplex PCR; TCRdb's version includes in-frame clones alone and lacks a portion of them. The data show hundreds of thousands of clones, with 75% to 90% seen just once and around 1.1% held by the top ten. The sample was PBMCs or T cells enriched from blood (not recorded which). Every receptor here comes from a man under 40 who had recovered from COVID-19.

The genes are TRBV5-1 and TRBJ2-7, with 9 bases identical to TRBD2. In germline, CDR1 is SGHRS, CDR2 YFSETQ. The CDR3 contains 15 residues. V was clipped by 4 bases and J by 0 bases; unmatched bases: 5. The CDR3 DNA is TGCGCCAGCAGCAAAACTAGCGGGTACTCCTACGAGCAGTACTTC. It codes for CASSKTSGYSYEQYF.

The V and J genes are TRBV19 and TRBJ2-2; D might be TRBD1 (6 bases). CDR1 and CDR2 (germline): LNHDA, SQIVND (reference sequence). V was cut by 0 bases and J by 1 base, with 15 bases left in between. This CDR3 is 18 amino acids long. CDR3 nucleotide sequence: TGTGCCAGTAGTATAGAGTATGTGGGGGCCGAGAACACCGGGGAGCTGTTTTTT. This translates into CASSIEYVGAENTGELFF. The whole variable domain, remainder taken from reference TRBV19 and TRBJ2-2, is DGGITQSPKYLFRKEGQNVTLSCEQNLNHDAMYWYRQDPGQGLRLIYYSQIVNDFQKGDIAEGYSVSREKKESFPLTVTSAQKNPTAFYLCASSIEYVGAENTGELFFGEGSRLTVL.

This rearrangement joins TRBV10-3 to TRBJ1-2, with 10 positions matching TRBD1. The CDR3 is 17 amino acids. The germline V gene has CDR1 ENHRY and CDR2 SYGVKD. Trimming cost V 2 bases and J 7 bases; bases outside gene matches: 13. In DNA form, the CDR3 reads TGTGCCATCAGTGAGGGTTTGGCGAGACAGGGGGCGCGTGGCTACACCTTC. Amino acid sequence: CAISEGLARQGARGYTF.

The chain carries TRBV27 and TRBJ1-5; 7 positions match TRBD1. CDR3 length equals 15 residues. Per the germline V gene, CDR1 is MNHEY and CDR2 is SMNVEV (reference sequence). V was clipped by 1 base and J by 2 bases; unmatched bases: 2. The CDR3 DNA follows: TGTGCCAGCAGTTTATTCGGACAGGGCAATCAGCCCCAGCATTTT. This sequence encodes CASSLFGQGNQPQHF.

The chain has TRBV28 and TRBJ1-6, with D possibly matching TRBD1 (6 bases). V was clipped by 5 bases and J by 10 bases, with 18 bases between them. The CDR3 consists of 15 residues. Germline CDR1 is MDHEN and CDR2 is SYDVKM. This CDR3 reads CASSGPQGVGSPLHF. As DNA, the CDR3 is TGTGCCAGCAGTGGGCCACAGGGTGTAGGGTCACCCCTCCACTTT. The full variable domain, in which reference TRBV28 and TRBJ1-6 provide the parts outside the CDR3, is DVKVTQSSRYLVKRTGEKVFLECVQDMDHENMFWYRQDPGLGLRLIYFSYDVKMKEKGDIPEGYSVSREKKERFSLILESASTNQTSMYLCASSGPQGVGSPLHFGNGTRLTVT.

The chain joins TRBV19 to TRBJ2-2; possibly TRBD2 for D (8 bases). Per germline, CDR1 LNHDA and CDR2 SQIVND (reference sequence). The CDR3 consists of 15 residues. The V and J ends lost 10 bases and 1 base respectively, with 16 bases between them. The CDR3 spells CATKRGTENTGELFF. The CDR3 coding sequence is TGTGCCACCAAGCGGGGGACAGAGAACACCGGGGAGCTGTTTTTT.

The rearrangement joins TRBV12-3 or TRBV12-4 to TRBJ2-7, with D uncertain. The CDR3 is 11 residues long. V gave up 1 base and J gave up 4 bases, with 2 bases separating them. CDR3 region: CASSLVYEQYF. CDR3 DNA sequence: TGTGCCAGCAGTTTAGTATACGAGCAGTACTTC.

About this clone itself: At the DNA level, this CDR3 is encoded by other sequences in the same sample as well. The chain couples TRBV27 to TRBJ1-1; D is perhaps TRBD1 (5 bases). Germline loops: CDR1 MNHEY, CDR2 SMNVEV (reference sequence). This CDR3 contains 13 residues. V dropped 3 bases and J dropped 4 bases, with 9 bases sitting between them. The CDR3 DNA follows: TGTGCCAGCAGTTTGGGGCGGGGCACTGAAGCTTTCTTT. Protein sequence: CASSLGRGTEAFF.

V gene TRBV5-1 combines with J gene TRBJ2-7; tentatively, D is TRBD2 (6 bases). Trimming shortened V by 3 bases and J by 5 bases, and 18 bases separated the two germline ends. Germline lookup yields CDR1 SGHRS and CDR2 YFSETQ. The CDR3 consists of 15 residues. In DNA, the CDR3 is TGCGCCAGCAGCTGGGGTGGAGGGGCAAGGAACGAGCAGTACTTC. This sequence encodes CASSWGGGARNEQYF.

V and J are TRBV5-4 and TRBJ2-5, with D possibly matching TRBD2 (5 bases). V lost 4 bases to trimming and J lost 3 bases, with 10 bases between them. CDR1 and CDR2 (germline): SGHNT, YYREEE (reference sequence). The CDR3 is made up of 13 amino acids. CDR3 DNA sequence: TGTGCCAGCAGCCCGGGAAATGAAGAGACCCAGTACTTC. Protein: CASSPGNEETQYF.

The chain joins TRBV5-1 to TRBJ2-1; a possible D gene is TRBD1 (5 bases). The CDR3 runs to 18 residues. Germline values: CDR1 SGHRS, CDR2 YFSETQ. Trimming stripped 3 bases from V and 4 bases from J, with 23 bases between. The CDR3 loop reads CASSSTRHIGVGYNEQFF. Here the CDR3 DNA reads TGCGCCAGCAGCTCCACAAGACACATAGGGGTGGGGTACAATGAGCAGTTCTTC.

This chain uses TRBV19 with TRBJ2-6; a possible D gene is TRBD1 (6 bases). Trimming pared 4 bases from V and 1 base from J, leaving 14 bases between. Germline-derived CDR1 and CDR2 are LNHDA and SQIVND (reference sequence). The CDR3 sequence is 17 residues long. DNA of the CDR3: TGTGCCAGTAGTACAGGGGTGAGTCCTTCTGGGGCCAACGTCCTGACTTTC. This codes for CASSTGVSPSGANVLTF. The entire variable domain, with the rest obtained from reference TRBV19 and TRBJ2-6, is as follows: DGGITQSPKYLFRKEGQNVTLSCEQNLNHDAMYWYRQDPGQGLRLIYYSQIVNDFQKGDIAEGYSVSREKKESFPLTVTSAQKNPTAFYLCASSTGVSPSGANVLTFGAGSRLTVL.

The V call is TRBV7-6, the J call TRBJ2-5; no firm D call. The V gene lost 2 bases and the J gene lost 9 bases, with 10 bases spanning the gap. Germline assignment: CDR1 SGHVS and CDR2 FNYEAQ. The length of the CDR3 is 12 residues. CDR3 residues: CASSLISLAQYF. In DNA form, the CDR3 reads TGTGCCAGCAGCTTAATTTCGCTAGCCCAGTACTTC.

This chain joins TRBV30 and TRBJ1-5; D unresolved. V dropped 4 bases and J dropped 6 bases, with 13 bases sitting between them. This CDR3 contains 13 residues. Germline-derived CDR1 and CDR2 are GTSNPN and SVGIG (reference sequence). CDR3 in amino acids: CAWKEKGGQPQHF. DNA of the CDR3: TGTGCCTGGAAGGAAAAGGGAGGTCAGCCCCAGCATTTT.

The rearrangement uses TRBV7-6 and TRBJ1-4; 7 bases match TRBD1. CDR1 and CDR2 (germline): SGHVS, FNYEAQ. Germline trimming cut 4 bases from V and 7 bases from J; bases unmatched to any gene: 6. The CDR3 runs to 14 residues. The CDR3: CASSSTGVGEKLFF. Written as DNA, the CDR3 is TGTGCCAGCAGCTCTACAGGGGTGGGTGAAAAACTGTTTTTT.

The rearrangement uses TRBV19 and TRBJ2-3, with 8 bases that match TRBD2. Trimming removed 5 bases from V and 0 bases from J; junction bases left unmatched: 4. Germline V CDR1 and CDR2: LNHDA, SQIVND (reference sequence). The CDR3 extends over 15 amino acids. The CDR3 nucleotides are TGTGCCAGTAGTCCCAGCGGGGGTAGCACAGATACGCAGTATTTT. It codes for CASSPSGGSTDTQYF.

The chain uses TRBV5-6 and TRBJ2-1, with D uncertain. Germline V gives CDR1 SGHDT, CDR2 YYEEEE. V was cut by 1 base and J by 0 bases, with 8 bases left in between. This CDR3 is built from 15 residues. The CDR3 DNA reads TGTGCCAGCAGCTTGTCGAGGAGCTCCTACAATGAGCAGTTCTTC. Protein sequence: CASSLSRSSYNEQFF.

The CDR3 reads CASSPYTDTQYF. Written as DNA, the CDR3 is TGTGCCAGCAGTCCGTACACAGATACGCAGTATTTT. This chain links TRBV7-9 with TRBJ2-3; D is undetermined. Trimming shortened V by 6 bases and J by 2 bases, and 6 bases separated the two germline ends. The germline gives CDR1 SEHNR, CDR2 FQNEAQ (reference sequence). The CDR3 is 12 residues long. Together with reference TRBV7-9 and TRBJ2-3, the CDR3 gives the full variable domain: DTGVSQNPRHKITKRGQNVTFRCDPISEHNRLYWYRQTLGQGPEFLTYFQNEAQLEKSRLLSDRFSAERPKGSFSTLEIQRTEQGDSAMYLCASSPYTDTQYFGPGTRLTVL.

The CDR3 bases are TGCAGCGGACGGACAGGCCAAGAGACCCAGTACTTC. Its translation is CSGRTGQETQYF. V usage is TRBV29-1 and J usage is TRBJ2-5; 7 bases are a match to TRBD1. V lost 7 bases, J lost 1 base, and 3 bases stayed unmatched. The CDR3 runs 12 residues. Per germline, CDR1 SQVTM and CDR2 ANQGSEA.

The chain is built from TRBV7-2 and TRBJ2-5, with a tentative D call TRBD1 (6 bases). The CDR3 loop spans 16 amino acids. V lost 2 bases, J lost 5 bases, and 18 bases lay in between. CDR1 is SGHTA and CDR2 is FQGNSA in the germline V gene. CDR3 in amino acids: CASSLWPTGSGETQYF. CDR3 nucleotides: TGTGCCAGCAGCTTATGGCCTACAGGGTCTGGTGAGACCCAGTACTTC.

The V gene is TRBV3-1 (or the pseudogene TRBV3-2), the J gene TRBJ2-1, with 7 bases that match TRBD2. V trimming: 4 bases; J trimming: 4 bases; junction bases outside the gene matches: 10. CDR3 length: 16 amino acids. Germline V gene data show CDR1 as LGHDT and CDR2 as YNNKEL (reference sequence). The CDR3 protein is CASSRKAGASYNEQFF. DNA of the CDR3: TGTGCCAGCAGCCGGAAGGCGGGAGCTTCTTACAATGAGCAGTTCTTC.